This entry lists 5 T cell receptor beta chains sequenced from one sample in a study of early T cells in non-severe SARS-CoV-2 infection. TCRdb fed the 5' RACE reads into MiXCR, producing one record per CDR3 protein. The table records around 68,000 distinct CDR3 sequences, roughly 13% of them present only once. The specimen was whole blood, collected at baseline. These receptors were taken from an adult who was a healthcare worker with PCR-confirmed SARS-CoV-2 infection or an uninfected control (not recorded which).

Only a few counts were recorded for this clonotype. The chain employs TRBV27 and TRBJ2-7; 8 bases fit TRBD2. The CDR3 covers 15 residues. Germline values: CDR1 MNHEY, CDR2 SMNVEV (reference sequence). Losses at the gene ends were 4 bases for V and 2 bases for J; bases not matched to a gene: 7. DNA for the CDR3: TGTGCCAGCAGTTCCCAGCGGGAGCGCACCTACGAGCAGTACTTC. Translating gives CASSSQRERTYEQYF.

This clonotype was counted between two and nine times. V and J are TRBV10-3 and TRBJ2-1; no clear D gene. This CDR3 region has 14 residues. Germline CDR1 ENHRY, CDR2 SYGVKD. The germline V and J ends were trimmed by 0 bases and 9 bases, with 12 bases remaining between them. The CDR3 coding sequence is TGTGCCATCAGTGAGTCGGCCAGCACGAGTGAGCAGTTCTTC. This translates into CAISESASTSEQFF.

The rearrangement uses TRBV7-9 and TRBJ1-3, with TRBD1 as a possible D gene (6 bases). With 0 bases removed from V and 0 bases from J, the gap between germline ends came to 15 bases. Germline loops: CDR1 SEHNR, CDR2 FQNEAQ (reference sequence). The CDR3 has 18 residues. As DNA, the CDR3 is TGTGCCAGCAGCTTAGCCAGGGGTCCTGAAAGCTCTGGAAACACCATATATTTT. It translates to CASSLARGPESSGNTIYF. Using reference TRBV7-9 and TRBJ1-3 for the parts outside the CDR3, the full variable domain is DTGVSQNPRHKITKRGQNVTFRCDPISEHNRLYWYRQTLGQGPEFLTYFQNEAQLEKSRLLSDRFSAERPKGSFSTLEIQRTEQGDSAMYLCASSLARGPESSGNTIYFGEGSWLTVV.

The rearrangement joins TRBV19 to TRBJ2-5, with D hard to call. CDR1 is LNHDA, CDR2 SQIVND, per germline (reference sequence). With 3 bases removed from V and 4 bases from J, the gap between germline ends came to 15 bases. The CDR3 has 15 residues. As DNA, the CDR3 is TGTGCCAGTAGTATTTCCCCCACCGCTGGAGAGACCCAGTACTTC. Translation gives CASSISPTAGETQYF.

This clonotype turned up a few times. This chain uses TRBV7-9 with TRBJ2-3; TRBD2 matches 14 bases. Trimming took 5 bases from V and 6 from J; bases not matched to a gene: 7. The germline V gene has CDR1 SEHNR and CDR2 FQNEAQ (reference sequence). The CDR3 loop spans 16 amino acids. The CDR3 DNA sequence: TGTGCCAGCAGCCTCCCGGGACTAGCGGGAGCGGATACGCAGTATTTT. It specifies CASSLPGLAGADTQYF.